The sequence of this T cell receptor beta chain was determined in a study of vaccination and CD4 T cells after COVID-19 (dated by TCRdb to 2022 to 2024). Study-wide context: Six males and four females were included in the convalescent cohort, with two Hispanic individuals, seven Caucasians, two Asians and one multiracial person represented. Post-vaccine blood samples were taken a median of roughly 72 days after the second vaccine dose, with a range of roughly 13 to 250 days. Culture stimuli were overlapping spike peptide pools from SARS-CoV-2 and from the common cold coronaviruses HCoV-NL63, HCoV-OC43 and HCoV-229E. Control cultures used a CEFX viral epitope pool as positive control, an HIV-1 Nef peptide pool as negative control, or no peptide. Participants got two doses of the Pfizer-BioNTech BNT162b2 vaccine (n=8) or two doses of the Moderna mRNA-1273 vaccine (n=2). In roughly nine COVID-19 convalescent patients and several infection-naive healthy vaccine recipients, the spike-specific CD4+ TCR repertoire before mRNA vaccination was compared with the repertoire after mRNA vaccination. Post-COVID blood samples were collected from convalescent patients a median of roughly 100 days after diagnosis, with a range of roughly 30 to 161 days. Broad study findings and their caveats: In convalescent patients, a median around 90% of post-vaccine SARS-CoV-2-reactive clones were detected only after vaccination, and vaccine-specific priming was suggested by this finding. The study included relatively few convalescent patients and did not analyze early timepoints after natural infection. The median count of SARS-CoV-2-reactive clonotypes went up from 21 after infection to 38 after vaccination, although the change was not significant. In convalescent patients, nearly all vaccine-specific clones (304 of 307) were found to be mono-reactive for SARS-CoV-2 spike rather than cross-reactive with common cold coronaviruses.

As regards this clonotype: Its cognate antigen has yet to be identified. Per-base quality was not reported, and no clone a single base away is much larger than it.

Looking up the germline V gene yields CDR1 SNHLY and CDR2 FYNNEI. Deletion took 6 bases off V and 4 bases off J, with a span of 7 bases between the germline ends. Taken from cysteine to phenylalanine, the CDR3 has 12 residues. Of the read, only the CDR3 DNA is kept; its 36 bases are in frame from base 1. Sample treatment or condition, as interpreted from the label and publication: approximately 9-day PBMC culture with coronavirus spike peptide pools or control peptides (ViraFEST assay). The ViraFEST assay, used in the study, expanded antigen-specific T cells with peptide pools and then identified the expanded clonotypes through TCR sequencing. The absence of prior SARS-CoV-2 infection in healthy vaccine recipients was confirmed by negative nucleocapsid antibody tests before and after vaccination. PBMCs were cultured at fewer than 2.5 million per well in IMDM supplemented with approximately 5% human AB serum and 8.5 to 10 IU/ml IL-2, with approximately 11 ug/ml peptide pools added. Half of the culture medium was replaced with fresh IL-2-containing medium on days 3 and 7. CD4+ T cells were isolated after approximately ten days of culture through negative selection using the EasySep CD4+ T cell isolation kit. Ficoll-Paque Plus gradient centrifugation was used to isolate PBMCs from whole blood, and the isolated PBMCs were then either used fresh or cryopreserved at -140C. In general, triplicate wells were set up for every culture condition.

Libraries were built with PCR. At the Johns Hopkins FTIC core, DNA from the cultured CD4+ T cells underwent TCR sequencing with the Oncomine TCR Beta short-read assay. The QIAamp micro DNA kit was used to extract genomic DNA from the cultured CD4+ T cells. Oncomine TCR Beta libraries made from cultured CD4+ T cells were pooled using unique dual indexes and sequenced on an Illumina iSeq 100. From the authors' description of their analysis: Non-productive sequences were removed, and CDR3s not starting with C, not ending with F or W, or shorter than 7 amino acids were discarded. The MANAFEST web application was used to identify antigen-specific clonotypes by comparing peptide-stimulated wells against reference wells and other culture wells. To be called positive, a clone needed an FDR below 0.05, an odds ratio above 5, and a productive frequency above 0.1% in at least two of three replicate wells. A clonotype counted as cross-reactive if it showed significant expansion both in the SARS-CoV-2 spike wells and in at least one common cold coronavirus spike condition. Using R version 3.6.1, CDR3 homology was evaluated through Levenshtein distances (stringdist) along with unrooted phylogenetic trees (ape). In TCRdb, the public reads were trimmed at Q25 with fastp and aligned with MiXCR, with productive beta chains retained. All rows with the same CDR3 protein become a single entry with the most common DNA and genes. TCRdb, not the original authors, processed these V and J calls. For this sample the table gives 25,000 to 30,000 distinct CDR3 sequences, of which roughly 50% were detected only once. The ten largest clones represent 25% to 30% of the sample.

The chain uses TRBV2 and TRBJ2-1; no D gene call is confident. The source is a human donor who received a COVID-19 vaccine. Sequencing was performed on CD4+ T cells from blood, cultured in vitro, taken before SARS-CoV-2 vaccination. The sequence in DNA is TGTGCCAGCAGAGGTGAATACAATGAGCAGTTCTTC. This codes for CASRGEYNEQFF.